This T cell receptor beta chain came from a study of control samples from healthy donors and cancer patients. The CDR3 has 13 amino acids. The germline gives CDR1 LNHDA, CDR2 SQIVND (reference sequence). V was trimmed by 7 bases and J by 3 bases, leaving 10 bases between them. Data came from immunoSEQ multiplex PCR; TCRdb stores just in-frame clones and leaves some out. There are fewer than 70,000 clones in the sample; 85% to 95% occur only once, and 3.5% to 4% lies in the top ten. V is TRBV19 and J is TRBJ1-5; no clear D. The receptor comes from a man under 40 in good health. Input material: blood. This CDR3 reads CASMYASNQPQHF. As DNA, the CDR3 is TGTGCCAGTATGTACGCCTCCAATCAGCCCCAGCATTTT.